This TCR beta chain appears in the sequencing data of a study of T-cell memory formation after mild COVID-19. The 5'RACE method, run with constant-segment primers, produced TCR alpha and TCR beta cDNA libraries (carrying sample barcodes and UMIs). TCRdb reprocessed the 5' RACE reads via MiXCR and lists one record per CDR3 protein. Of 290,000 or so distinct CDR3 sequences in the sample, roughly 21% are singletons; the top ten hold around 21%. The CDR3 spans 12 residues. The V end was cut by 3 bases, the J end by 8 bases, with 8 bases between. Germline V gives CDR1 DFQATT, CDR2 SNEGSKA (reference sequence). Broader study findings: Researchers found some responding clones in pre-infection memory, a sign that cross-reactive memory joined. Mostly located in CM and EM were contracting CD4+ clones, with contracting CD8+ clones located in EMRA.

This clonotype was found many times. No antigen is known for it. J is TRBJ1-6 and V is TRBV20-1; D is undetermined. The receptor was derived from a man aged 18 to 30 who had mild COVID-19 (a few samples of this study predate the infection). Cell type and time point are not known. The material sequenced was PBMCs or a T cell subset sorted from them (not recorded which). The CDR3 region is CSASTRYSPLHF. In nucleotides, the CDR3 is TGCAGTGCTAGCACCAGGTATTCACCCCTCCACTTT.